Listed here are 21 T cell receptor beta chains from one sample, sequenced in a study of PD-L1 blockade in urothelial cancer. TCRdb's copy holds only in-frame clones and misses some; the assay was immunoSEQ multiplex PCR. The sample lists roughly 100,000 clones, roughly 90% occurring once. Stated time point: pretreatment peripheral blood. This specimen consisted of PBMCs, obtained around atezolizumab (anti-PD-L1) treatment. The receptors originated from an elderly woman with urothelial cancer.

The count of this clone is one. The rearrangement links TRBV27 to TRBJ2-7, with a weak D call TRBD1 (10 bases). The CDR3 extends over 23 amino acids. Trimming took 8 bases from V and 3 from J, leaving 44 bases between them. Germline values: CDR1 MNHEY, CDR2 SMNVEV (reference sequence). The CDR3 spells CASPDFWTGGTSGPNLHHYEQYF. DNA for the CDR3: TGTGCCAGCCCAGACTTTTGGACAGGGGGAACTAGCGGGCCCAACCTTCATCACTACGAGCAGTACTTC.

This chain connects TRBV28 to TRBJ1-5, with a possible D match to TRBD1 (5 bases). Per germline, CDR1 MDHEN and CDR2 SYDVKM. V lost 4 bases, J lost 8 bases, and 18 bases lay in between. The CDR3 extends over 15 amino acids. The CDR3 here is CASSSPGGDLKPQHF. The CDR3 nucleotides read TGTGCCAGCAGTTCACCCGGGGGGGACCTGAAGCCCCAGCATTTT. The full variable domain, with the rest looked up from reference TRBV28 and TRBJ1-5, is DVKVTQSSRYLVKRTGEKVFLECVQDMDHENMFWYRQDPGLGLRLIYFSYDVKMKEKGDIPEGYSVSREKKERFSLILESASTNQTSMYLCASSSPGGDLKPQHFGDGTRLSIL.

The chain employs TRBV19 and TRBJ1-5; possibly TRBD1 for D (5 bases). CDR1 LNHDA and CDR2 SQIVND come from the germline V gene (reference sequence). Deletions cut 3 bases from V and 6 bases from J, with 27 bases between. The length of the CDR3 is 19 residues. DNA of the CDR3: TGTGCCAGTAGTATTTGGGCAGGGTCGTCGGGAGGTATGCCTCAGCCCCAGCATTTT. Protein product: CASSIWAGSSGGMPQPQHF. Together with reference TRBV19 and TRBJ1-5, the CDR3 gives the full variable domain: DGGITQSPKYLFRKEGQNVTLSCEQNLNHDAMYWYRQDPGQGLRLIYYSQIVNDFQKGDIAEGYSVSREKKESFPLTVTSAQKNPTAFYLCASSIWAGSSGGMPQPQHFGDGTRLSIL.

V is TRBV28 and J is TRBJ1-2; no reliable D call. Trimming removed 3 bases at V and 4 bases at J, with 24 bases between. The CDR3 loop spans 18 amino acids. Germline CDR1 reads MDHEN; CDR2 reads SYDVKM. The CDR3 loop reads CASSFMGVTDGSSYGYTF. Written as DNA, the CDR3 is TGTGCCAGCAGTTTTATGGGCGTTACAGACGGATCCTCCTATGGCTACACCTTC.

J is TRBJ2-7 and V is TRBV9; unclear D gene. CDR1 is SGDLS and CDR2 is YYNGEE in the germline V gene. V gave up 0 bases and J gave up 2 bases, with 9 bases separating them. CDR3 length equals 14 residues. CDR3: CASSVGRVAYEQYF. As DNA, the CDR3 is TGTGCCAGCAGCGTAGGCCGGGTCGCCTACGAGCAGTACTTC.

The rearrangement joins TRBV7-3 to TRBJ2-1; no clear D. CDR1 and CDR2 from the germline V gene are SGHTA and FQGTGA. The V end lost 1 base, the J end lost 5 bases, and 6 bases lay between the germline ends. The CDR3 is 13 residues long. The CDR3 is CASSLSLDNEQFF. The DNA of the CDR3 is TGTGCCAGCAGCTTAAGTCTAGACAATGAGCAGTTCTTC.

V gene TRBV11-3 combines with J gene TRBJ2-7; 13 nucleotides agree with TRBD2. The V gene end was trimmed by 1 base and the J gene end by 5 bases; junction bases not matched to a gene: 14. This CDR3 spans 19 amino acids. CDR1 and CDR2 from the germline V gene are SGHNT and YENEEA. The CDR3 here is CASSLGSQGGLAGSDEQYF. The CDR3 DNA reads as TGTGCCAGCAGCTTAGGTTCCCAGGGGGGACTAGCGGGATCTGACGAGCAGTACTTC.

This clone was recorded a few times. The V call is TRBV18, the J call TRBJ1-3; 7 positions agree with TRBD1. With 0 bases clipped from V and 1 base from J, the junction kept 3 bases outside the gene matches. The CDR3 is 16 residues long. CDR1 and CDR2 (germline): KGHSH, LQKENI. The DNA for the CDR3 is TGTGCCAGCTCACCACCAAACAGGGGATCTGGAAACACCATATATTTT. It encodes CASSPPNRGSGNTIYF.

This clone was seen just once. The chain links TRBV21-1 to TRBJ2-1; the D call in the table, TRBD1, was not verified against the DNA. TRBV21-1 corresponds to a pseudogene. This CDR3 has 12 amino acids. CDR3 protein: CATSGGTNEQFF. The CDR3, as DNA: TGTGCCACCTCAGGGGGTACCAATGAGCAGTTCTTC.

The rearrangement links TRBV5-1 to TRBJ1-1; 7 bases are shared with TRBD1. Per the germline V gene, CDR1 is SGHRS and CDR2 is YFSETQ. V shed 4 bases and J 0 bases; nucleotides not matched to a gene: 6. The CDR3 consists of 15 residues. CDR3 nucleotides: TGCGCCAGCAGCCTCGATACAGGGGTGAACACTGAAGCTTTCTTT. As protein: CASSLDTGVNTEAFF.

This sequence joins TRBV5-1 and TRBJ2-7, with 7 bases that match TRBD1. Trimming removed 4 bases from V and 0 bases from J; junction bases left unmatched: 4. The CDR3 length is 14 residues. Germline V gene sequence: CDR1 SGHRS, CDR2 YFSETQ. This CDR3 reads CASSVGQSSYEQYF. The CDR3 nucleotides read TGCGCCAGCAGCGTGGGACAGAGCTCCTACGAGCAGTACTTC.

The V call is TRBV6-1, the J call TRBJ2-1; 7 bases map to TRBD1. V lost 6 bases and J lost 8; bases outside the gene matches: 13. The CDR3 totals 15 residues. CDR1 and CDR2 (germline): MNHNS, SASEGT. The CDR3 DNA follows: TGTGCCAGCAGCGCACCTCACAGGGGTGGGCATGAGCAGTTCTTC. Its protein product is CASSAPHRGGHEQFF.

V is TRBV19 and J is TRBJ1-1; D is uncertain. The CDR3 runs to 16 residues. CDR1 is LNHDA, CDR2 SQIVND, per germline (reference sequence). V was trimmed by 2 bases and J by 1 base, leaving 14 bases between them. In nucleotides, the CDR3 is TGTGCCAGTAGTATATTGTCGGCGGGTGGGAACACTGAAGCTTTCTTT. Translating it yields CASSILSAGGNTEAFF.

The rearrangement uses TRBV6-6 and TRBJ2-2, with D possibly TRBD1 on 6 matching bases. The CDR3 sequence is 14 residues long. The V and J ends lost 4 bases and 4 bases respectively, with 10 bases between them. Looked up from germline, CDR1 is MNHNY and CDR2 is SVGAGI (reference sequence). This CDR3 reads CASSSTGGTGELFF. The DNA of the CDR3 is TGTGCCAGCAGTTCGACAGGAGGCACCGGGGAGCTGTTTTTT.

The chain employs TRBV28 and TRBJ2-1; 8 bases are shared with TRBD2. The CDR3 runs to 14 residues. Germline CDR1 is MDHEN and CDR2 is SYDVKM. V dropped 11 bases and J dropped 0; count of bases not matched to a gene: 6. The CDR3, as DNA: TGTGCCTCCCGCGGGAGGAGCTCCTACAATGAGCAGTTCTTC. Its translation: CASRGRSSYNEQFF.

The J gene is TRBJ2-1, the V gene TRBV5-1; 12 bases agree with TRBD2. Germline CDR1 is SGHRS and CDR2 is YFSETQ. J gave up 7 bases and V 3 bases, and 5 bases lay outside the gene matches. This CDR3 is 15 amino acids long. CDR3 in amino acids: CASSSGLAGKNEQFF. CDR3 nucleotides: TGCGCCAGCAGCTCCGGACTAGCGGGAAAGAATGAGCAGTTCTTC.

The rearrangement uses TRBV5-8 and TRBJ1-3; the D gene is possibly TRBD1 (5 bases). The CDR3 runs 16 residues. Deletions cut 4 bases from V and 7 bases from J, with 21 bases between. Germline V gives CDR1 SGHTS, CDR2 YDEGEE. CDR3 loop: CASSLPGHSRENTIYF. In nucleotides, the CDR3 is TGTGCCAGCAGCCTCCCAGGACACTCCCGCGAGAACACCATATATTTT.

This clone was detected once. The genes are TRBV7-9 and TRBJ1-2; a weak D match, TRBD1 (6 bases). V dropped 5 bases and J dropped 5 bases, with 18 bases sitting between them. The CDR3 extends over 15 amino acids. Germline-derived CDR1 and CDR2 are SEHNR and FQNEAQ (reference sequence). The CDR3 region has the DNA TGTGCCAGCAGCCAAAGCGGGGGGCCACTTTATGGCTACACCTTC. Amino acids: CASSQSGGPLYGYTF.

A few counts support this clone. V is TRBV6-1 and J is TRBJ1-1; D perhaps matches TRBD1 (5 bases). CDR1 and CDR2 from the germline V gene are MNHNS and SASEGT. V shed 7 bases and J shed 4 bases, with 16 bases lying between them. CDR3 size: 14 residues. CDR3 in DNA: TGTGCCAGCACTGGGAGGGGCTCGGGCACTGAAGCTTTCTTT. Encoded protein: CASTGRGSGTEAFF.

This chain joins TRBV28 and TRBJ1-5, with D tentatively TRBD1 (6 bases). The CDR3 is 16 amino acids. Trimming left V 3 bases short and J 0 bases short, with 12 bases between. Germline CDR1 is MDHEN and CDR2 is SYDVKM. The CDR3 DNA reads TGTGCCAGCAGTTTTAGGACAGTATATAGCAATCAGCCCCAGCATTTT. The encoded protein is CASSFRTVYSNQPQHF.

The chain employs TRBV10-3 and TRBJ2-7; 7 nucleotides align to TRBD1. The CDR3 is 14 amino acids. Germline CDR1 and CDR2: ENHRY and SYGVKD. V trimming: 6 bases; J trimming: 2 bases; junction bases outside the gene matches: 7. As DNA, the CDR3 is TGTGCCATCAGGCCCAGGGACAGAACCTACGAGCAGTACTTC. This codes for CAIRPRDRTYEQYF.